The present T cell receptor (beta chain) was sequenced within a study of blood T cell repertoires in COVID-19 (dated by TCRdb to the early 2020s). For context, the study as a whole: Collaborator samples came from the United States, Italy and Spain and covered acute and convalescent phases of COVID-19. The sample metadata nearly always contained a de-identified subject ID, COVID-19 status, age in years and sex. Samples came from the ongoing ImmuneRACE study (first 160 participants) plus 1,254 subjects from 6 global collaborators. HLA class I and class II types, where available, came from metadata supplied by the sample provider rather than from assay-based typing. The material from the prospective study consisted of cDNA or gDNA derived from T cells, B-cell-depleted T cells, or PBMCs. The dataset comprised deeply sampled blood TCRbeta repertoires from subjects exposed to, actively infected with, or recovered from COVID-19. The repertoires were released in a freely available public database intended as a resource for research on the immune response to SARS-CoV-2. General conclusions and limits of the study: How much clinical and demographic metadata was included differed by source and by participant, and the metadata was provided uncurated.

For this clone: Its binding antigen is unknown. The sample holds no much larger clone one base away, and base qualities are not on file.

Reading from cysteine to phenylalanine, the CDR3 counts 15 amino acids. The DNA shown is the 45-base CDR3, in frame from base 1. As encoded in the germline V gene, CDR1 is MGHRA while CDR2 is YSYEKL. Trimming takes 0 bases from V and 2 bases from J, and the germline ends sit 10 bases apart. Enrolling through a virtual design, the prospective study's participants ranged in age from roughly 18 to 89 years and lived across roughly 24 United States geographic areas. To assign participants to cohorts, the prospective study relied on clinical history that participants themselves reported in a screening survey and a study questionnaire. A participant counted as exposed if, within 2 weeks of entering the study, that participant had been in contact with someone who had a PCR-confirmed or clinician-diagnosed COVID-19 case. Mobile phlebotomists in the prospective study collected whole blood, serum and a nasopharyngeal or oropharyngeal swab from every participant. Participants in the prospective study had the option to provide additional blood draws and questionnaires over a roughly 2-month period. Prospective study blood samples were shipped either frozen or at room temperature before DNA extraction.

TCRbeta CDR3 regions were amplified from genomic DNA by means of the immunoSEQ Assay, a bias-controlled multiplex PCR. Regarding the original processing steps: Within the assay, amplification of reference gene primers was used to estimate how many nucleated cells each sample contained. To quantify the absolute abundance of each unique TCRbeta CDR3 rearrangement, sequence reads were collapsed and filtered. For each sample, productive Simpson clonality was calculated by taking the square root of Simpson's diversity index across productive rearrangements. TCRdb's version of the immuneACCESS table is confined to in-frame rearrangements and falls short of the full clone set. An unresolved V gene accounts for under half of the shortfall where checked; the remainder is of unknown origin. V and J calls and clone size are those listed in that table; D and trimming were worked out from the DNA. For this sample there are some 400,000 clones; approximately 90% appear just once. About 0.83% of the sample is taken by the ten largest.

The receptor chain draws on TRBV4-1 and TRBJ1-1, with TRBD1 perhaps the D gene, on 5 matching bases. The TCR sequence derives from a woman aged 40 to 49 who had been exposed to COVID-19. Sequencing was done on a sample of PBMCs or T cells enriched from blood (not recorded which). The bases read TGCGCCAGCAGCCAAGATGAGAGGACAAACACTGAAGCTTTCTTT. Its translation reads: CASSQDERTNTEAFF.